Following are 15 T cell receptor beta chains from one sample sequenced in a study of blood T cell repertoires in COVID-19. Some clones are missing from TCRdb's copy, which holds only in-frame ones; the method was immunoSEQ multiplex PCR. The table records 130,000 or so clones, 85% to 90% of them present only once. The sequencing input was peripheral blood. The receptors originated from a woman aged 55-69 years with acute or convalescent COVID-19.

The chain employs TRBV5-1 and TRBJ1-1, with 7 bases matching TRBD1. Trimming cost V 8 bases and J 3 bases; bases outside gene matches: 10. This CDR3 comprises 14 residues. Germline V CDR1 and CDR2: SGHRS, YFSETQ. In nucleotides, the CDR3 is TGCGCCAGTAAAGCCACAGGGGTCGACACTGAAGCTTTCTTT. The encoded protein is CASKATGVDTEAFF.

V is TRBV10-3 and J is TRBJ1-2; tentatively, D is TRBD1 (6 bases). The CDR3 has 13 amino acids. CDR1 and CDR2 (germline): ENHRY, SYGVKD. Trimming left V 6 bases short and J 1 base short, with 9 bases between. DNA of the CDR3: TGTGCCATCAGACCAGGGGTTAACTATGGCTACACCTTC. This translates into CAIRPGVNYGYTF.

This chain links TRBV7-3 with TRBJ1-4, with 10 bases lining up with TRBD1. This CDR3 spans 17 amino acids. CDR1 and CDR2 (germline): SGHTA, FQGTGA. The V and J ends lost 3 bases and 6 bases, in that order; junction bases with no gene match: 10. CDR3 region: CASSFHGVTGGYEKLFF. The CDR3 DNA is TGTGCCAGCAGCTTTCATGGGGTGACAGGGGGCTATGAAAAACTGTTTTTT.

The chain carries TRBV6-6 and TRBJ1-3; 8 bases fit TRBD1. The CDR3 sequence is 15 residues long. Germline lookup yields CDR1 MNHNY and CDR2 SVGAGI (reference sequence). V lost 6 bases and J lost 0; bases outside the gene matches: 4. The CDR3 DNA follows: TGTGCCAGCAGCCCTGGGACAGGCTCTGGAAACACCATATATTTT. Translation gives CASSPGTGSGNTIYF.

The rearrangement uses TRBV7-2 and TRBJ2-1, with TRBD2 as a possible D gene (7 bases). CDR3 size: 16 residues. The germline V gene has CDR1 SGHTA and CDR2 FQGNSA. V lost 2 bases and J lost 4, with 15 bases in between. The CDR3 region is CASSLRRGTNYNEQFF. CDR3 DNA sequence: TGTGCCAGCAGCTTAAGGCGGGGGACAAATTACAATGAGCAGTTCTTC.

The chain recombines TRBV19 with TRBJ1-2; 11 bases are shared with TRBD1. The CDR3 runs 15 residues. J gave up 2 bases and V 10 bases, and 9 bases lay outside the gene matches. CDR1 is LNHDA and CDR2 is SQIVND in the germline V gene (reference sequence). The CDR3 sequence is CAIKDRTGGNYGYTF. The DNA for the CDR3 is TGTGCCATTAAGGACCGGACAGGGGGCAACTATGGCTACACCTTC.

This chain links TRBV25-1 with TRBJ1-2, with D maybe TRBD1 (6 bases). Between the trimmed V and J ends, which lost 1 base and 4 bases, there was a span of 10 bases. The CDR3 consists of 14 residues. The germline CDR1 and CDR2 sequences are MGHDK and SYGVNS. The CDR3 nucleotides are TGTGCCAGCAGTGAATCAGTCAGGGGCTATGGCTACACCTTC. Translation gives CASSESVRGYGYTF.

The CDR3 here is CASRLRDTNTGELFF. The CDR3 DNA is TGTGCCAGCAGACTCCGGGACACCAACACCGGGGAGCTGTTTTTT. The V and J genes are TRBV6-5 and TRBJ2-2; tentatively, D is TRBD1 (6 bases). CDR3 length equals 15 residues. CDR1 and CDR2 (germline): MNHEY, SVGAGI. V lost 6 bases, J lost 2 bases, and 13 bases lay in between.

The CDR3 nucleotides read TGTGCCAGCAGTCATAAGGGACAGAGCTCCTATAATTCACCCCTCCACTTT. Translation gives CASSHKGQSSYNSPLHF. This chain connects TRBV27 to TRBJ1-6; 7 bases match TRBD1. The germline V gene encodes CDR1 MNHEY and CDR2 SMNVEV (reference sequence). CDR3 length: 17 amino acids. After removal of 5 bases from V and 0 bases from J, the junction contained 7 bases not matched to a gene.

The V gene is TRBV7-9, the J gene TRBJ2-3, with TRBD1 matching 7 bases. The CDR3 spans 14 residues. V trimming: 2 bases; J trimming: 6 bases; junction bases outside the gene matches: 5. Germline CDR1 SEHNR, CDR2 FQNEAQ (reference sequence). The CDR3 here is CASSLMTGYDTQYF. The CDR3 coding sequence is TGTGCCAGCAGCTTAATGACAGGGTACGATACGCAGTATTTT.

V gene TRBV11-2 combines with J gene TRBJ2-1; no firm D call. Looked up from germline, CDR1 is SGHAT and CDR2 is FQNNGV. Trimming cost V 1 base and J 4 bases, with 5 bases left between them. The CDR3 sequence is 13 residues long. CDR3 sequence: CASSLALYNEQFF. The CDR3, as DNA: TGTGCCAGCAGCTTAGCCCTATACAATGAGCAGTTCTTC. Full variable domain (outside the CDR3, taken from reference TRBV11-2 and TRBJ2-1): EAGVAQSPRYKIIEKRQSVAFWCNPISGHATLYWYQQILGQGPKLLIQFQNNGVVDDSQLPKDRFSAERLKGVDSTLKIQPAKLEDSAVYLCASSLALYNEQFFGPGTRLTVL.

This clone was detected only once. This chain's CDR3 is CASSPWTGAGDEQFF. The CDR3 DNA reads TGTGCCAGCAGCCCATGGACAGGGGCCGGGGATGAGCAGTTCTTC. The rearrangement links TRBV7-2 to TRBJ2-1; 9 bases agree with TRBD1. The J segment lost 8 bases and the V segment lost 5 bases, leaving 10 bases of the junction unmatched. The CDR3 covers 15 residues. CDR1 and CDR2 (germline): SGHTA, FQGNSA.

The rearrangement uses TRBV5-4 and TRBJ1-6, with D perhaps matching TRBD1 (5 bases). The germline V and J ends were trimmed by 0 bases and 8 bases, with 12 bases remaining between them. From germline, CDR1 is SGHNT and CDR2 YYREEE (reference sequence). The CDR3 has 15 amino acids. The CDR3, as DNA: TGTGCCAGCAGCTTGGATCAGGGAAAGTATTCACCCCTCCACTTT. Protein: CASSLDQGKYSPLHF.

The chain carries TRBV28 and TRBJ1-1; TRBD1 might be the D (6 bases). The length of the CDR3 is 15 residues. Germline V gives CDR1 MDHEN, CDR2 SYDVKM. Trimming stripped 2 bases from V and 3 bases from J, with 13 bases between. CDR3 in amino acids: CASSLGSGGHTEAFF. DNA of the CDR3: TGTGCCAGCAGTTTAGGGTCGGGGGGGCACACTGAAGCTTTCTTT. The complete variable domain, with remaining parts taken from reference TRBV28 and TRBJ1-1, reads DVKVTQSSRYLVKRTGEKVFLECVQDMDHENMFWYRQDPGLGLRLIYFSYDVKMKEKGDIPEGYSVSREKKERFSLILESASTNQTSMYLCASSLGSGGHTEAFFGQGTRLTVV.

A note on this clone: One end of the junction is discordant with germline, which a read error may explain. The V call is TRBV7-7, the J call TRBJ1-6; D is perhaps TRBD1 (6 bases). This CDR3 has 19 amino acids. Germline V CDR1 and CDR2: SSHAT, FNYEAQ (reference sequence). The CDR3 DNA sequence: TGTGCTAGCAGCTTAGAGGTCAGGGGTCGACCCCCTATACGGTCACCCCTCCACTTT. It specifies CASSLEVRGRPPIRSPLHF.